What follows are 20 T cell receptor beta chains derived from one specimen sequenced in a study of multiple sclerosis patients with progressive multifocal leukoencephalopathy (dated by TCRdb to 2018 to 2020). Library generation was performed with the immunoSEQ multiplex PCR assay. TCRdb's version of the immuneACCESS table is confined to in-frame rearrangements and falls short of the full clone set. An unresolved V gene accounts for under half of the shortfall where checked; the remainder is of unknown origin. Across this sample there are around 30,000 clones, with approximately 90% seen only once. Roughly 1.5% of the sample goes to the ten largest clones. This sample's time point label indicates: before natalizumab initiation. Specimen: PBMCs. These receptors came from a human donor with multiple sclerosis.

The chain combines TRBV23-1 with TRBJ2-3; 8 bases match TRBD2. TRBV23-1 is an ORF; its function is uncertain. V lost 3 bases and J lost 3; bases outside the gene matches: 14. The CDR3 runs 18 residues. CDR3 residues: CASSHPGGGLVVTDTQYF. DNA for the CDR3: TGCGCCAGCAGTCACCCCGGGGGGGGACTCGTTGTTACAGATACGCAGTATTTT.

The V call is TRBV28, the J call TRBJ2-3, with 7 bases lining up with TRBD2. The length of the CDR3 is 15 residues. Germline V gene lookup returns CDR1 MDHEN and CDR2 SYDVKM. Trimming cost V 6 bases and J 6 bases; bases outside gene matches: 12. In DNA, the CDR3 is TGTGCCAGCAGGTCCAACCTGGGAGGGCTGGATACGCAGTATTTT. Translation gives CASRSNLGGLDTQYF.

This clone has just one count. The rearrangement uses TRBV7-8 and TRBJ2-5; TRBD1 aligns across 7 bases. The germline CDR1 and CDR2 sequences are SGHVS and FQNEAQ. Germline trimming cut 1 base from V and 2 bases from J; bases unmatched to any gene: 4. The CDR3 has 15 amino acids. Written as DNA, the CDR3 is TGTGCCAGCAGCTTAGATACAGGGGTACAAGAGACCCAGTACTTC. This sequence encodes CASSLDTGVQETQYF.

The CDR3 DNA reads TGCGCCAGCAGCGGACTAGCGGGAGGGACCTACGAGCAGTACTTC. This encodes CASSGLAGGTYEQYF. This sequence joins TRBV5-1 and TRBJ2-5; 15 bases fit TRBD2. The J call is uncertain, as TRBJ2-7 better fits the DNA end. This CDR3 has 15 residues. Germline assignment: CDR1 SGHRS and CDR2 YFSETQ.

V and J are TRBV6-6 and TRBJ1-3; D remains ambiguous. The length of the CDR3 is 13 residues. The germline V and J ends were trimmed by 0 bases and 0 bases, with 0 bases remaining between them. Germline lookup yields CDR1 MNHNY and CDR2 SVGAGI (reference sequence). CDR3 DNA sequence: TGTGCCAGCAGTTACTCCTCTGGAAACACCATATATTTT. This sequence encodes CASSYSSGNTIYF.

This clone appeared a few times. This chain uses TRBV10-3 with TRBJ1-3; D unresolved. Trimming took 2 bases from V and 1 from J, leaving 6 bases between them. This CDR3 is 14 amino acids long. Germline V gives CDR1 ENHRY, CDR2 SYGVKD. The CDR3 protein is CAISEEVSGNTIYF. The DNA for the CDR3 is TGTGCCATCAGTGAGGAGGTTTCTGGAAACACCATATATTTT.

This chain connects TRBV5-1 to TRBJ2-5; 7 bases agree with TRBD1. The CDR3 runs to 14 residues. The V gene end was trimmed by 0 bases and the J gene end by 6 bases; junction bases not matched to a gene: 5. In germline, CDR1 is SGHRS, CDR2 YFSETQ. The CDR3 region has the DNA TGCGCCAGCAGCTTGGAGGGGGCGTTCAAGACCCAGTACTTC. Its translation: CASSLEGAFKTQYF.

The gene calls are TRBV27 and TRBJ1-6; a possible D gene is TRBD1 (5 bases). Germline values: CDR1 MNHEY, CDR2 SMNVEV (reference sequence). V was trimmed by 5 bases and J by 7 bases, leaving 15 bases between them. The CDR3 is made up of 15 amino acids. CDR3 bases: TGTGCCAGCAGTCGGGGGACCGAATTGAATTCACCCCTCCACTTT. This codes for CASSRGTELNSPLHF.

V gene TRBV7-2 combines with J gene TRBJ2-2, with D maybe TRBD2 (5 bases). V shed 6 bases and J shed 6 bases, with 11 bases lying between them. The CDR3 is 13 amino acids. CDR1 is SGHTA, CDR2 FQGNSA, per germline. DNA for the CDR3: TGTGCCAGCAGGCAGACGAGGGCCGGGGAGCTGTTTTTT. This encodes CASRQTRAGELFF.

This clone was seen once. V is TRBV19 and J is TRBJ2-1, with 11 bases lining up with TRBD2. Germline values: CDR1 LNHDA, CDR2 SQIVND (reference sequence). After removal of 7 bases from V and 9 bases from J, the junction contained 17 bases not matched to a gene. The CDR3 is 17 residues long. The CDR3 nucleotides read TGTGCCAGTACCCCCGGGATAGCGGGAGGGAGGCCACCTGAGCAGTTCTTC. It translates to CASTPGIAGGRPPEQFF.

DNA of the CDR3: TGTGCCATCAGTCAACCGGGACAGGGGGTTTCACCCCTCCACTTT. It is translated as CAISQPGQGVSPLHF. The rearrangement links TRBV10-3 to TRBJ1-6; 11 bases align to TRBD1. CDR1 and CDR2 from the germline V gene are ENHRY and SYGVKD. V shed 5 bases, J shed 9 bases, and the junction held 6 bases outside the gene matches. The CDR3 totals 15 residues.

The genes are TRBV4-3 and TRBJ2-3; no firm D call. The CDR3 runs 15 residues. V gave up 4 bases and J gave up 0 bases, with 11 bases separating them. Germline V gene sequence: CDR1 LGHNA, CDR2 YSLEER. CDR3 loop: CASSPSLASTDTQYF. The DNA of the CDR3 is TGCGCCAGCAGCCCAAGCCTCGCTAGCACAGATACGCAGTATTTT.

The rearrangement links TRBV6-6 to TRBJ2-1; TRBD1 is a possible D gene (5 bases). The CDR3 is 15 residues long. CDR1 and CDR2 (germline): MNHNY, SVGAGI (reference sequence). Trimming stripped 4 bases from V and 4 bases from J, with 14 bases between. This CDR3 reads CASSLQAAAYNEQFF. The CDR3 DNA sequence: TGTGCCAGCAGTTTACAGGCGGCTGCTTACAATGAGCAGTTCTTC.

In DNA, the CDR3 is TGTGCCAGCAGCTTAGAACAGGGCTCTGGAAACACCATATATTTT. Protein sequence: CASSLEQGSGNTIYF. The chain uses TRBV5-5 and TRBJ1-3; D is perhaps TRBD1 (6 bases). Germline V gives CDR1 SGHKS, CDR2 YYEKEE (reference sequence). CDR3 length: 15 residues. Trimming left V 2 bases short and J 0 bases short, with 9 bases between.

The chain couples TRBV19 to TRBJ1-1; maybe TRBD1 (6 bases). The germline V gene has CDR1 LNHDA and CDR2 SQIVND (reference sequence). The CDR3 is 14 amino acids. Trimming cost V 6 bases and J 0 bases, with 11 bases left between them. The CDR3 nucleotides are TGTGCCAGTAGGCCGCCAGGGGTGAACACTGAAGCTTTCTTT. It encodes CASRPPGVNTEAFF.

The rearrangement uses TRBV7-2 and TRBJ1-1, with 7 bases lining up with TRBD1. Losses at the gene ends were 1 base for V and 10 bases for J; bases not matched to a gene: 6. The germline V gene has CDR1 SGHTA and CDR2 FQGNSA. The CDR3 runs to 13 residues. CDR3 in amino acids: CASSLETGIGAFF. The CDR3 nucleotides read TGTGCCAGCAGCTTAGAGACAGGGATTGGAGCTTTCTTT.

V usage is TRBV12-5 and J usage is TRBJ2-6; possible D gene TRBD1, 5 bases. Between the trimmed V and J ends, which lost 3 bases and 2 bases, there was a span of 11 bases. Germline V CDR1 and CDR2: LGHNT, FRNRAP. The length of the CDR3 is 16 residues. The CDR3 bases are TGTGCTAGTGGTTTATTCGAAGGGGCTGGGGCCAACGTCCTGACTTTC. This codes for CASGLFEGAGANVLTF.

The V gene is TRBV5-4, the J gene TRBJ2-7, with 8 bases aligning to TRBD1. V shed 3 bases, J shed 1 base, and the junction held 15 bases outside the gene matches. CDR3 length: 18 residues. Germline V gives CDR1 SGHNT, CDR2 YYREEE (reference sequence). The CDR3: CASSSQGGGVRISYEQYF. CDR3 in DNA: TGTGCCAGCAGCTCACAGGGGGGTGGAGTCCGGATATCCTACGAGCAGTACTTC. The full variable domain, in which reference TRBV5-4 and TRBJ2-7 provide the parts outside the CDR3, is ETGVTQSPTHLIKTRGQQVTLRCSSQSGHNTVSWYQQALGQGPQFIFQYYREEENGRGNFPPRFSGLQFPNYSSELNVNALELDDSALYLCASSSQGGGVRISYEQYFGPGTRLTVT.

This clone was seen only once. V and J are TRBV19 and TRBJ1-1, with 9 bases identical to TRBD1. The germline gives CDR1 LNHDA, CDR2 SQIVND (reference sequence). There are 14 residues in the CDR3. V lost 6 bases to trimming and J lost 6 bases; unmatched junction nucleotides: 8. CDR3 DNA: TGTGCCAGTAGCCCCGGGACAGGGACCCCTGAAGCTTTCTTT. This codes for CASSPGTGTPEAFF. The variable domain in full, completed from reference TRBV19 and TRBJ1-1, reads DGGITQSPKYLFRKEGQNVTLSCEQNLNHDAMYWYRQDPGQGLRLIYYSQIVNDFQKGDIAEGYSVSREKKESFPLTVTSAQKNPTAFYLCASSPGTGTPEAFFGQGTRLTVV.

The chain uses TRBV4-1 and TRBJ1-4; D remains unclear. This CDR3 region has 15 residues. The germline gives CDR1 MGHRA, CDR2 YSYEKL. Trimming cost V 1 base and J 2 bases, with 8 bases left between them. As DNA, the CDR3 is TGCGCCAGCAGCCAAGTATCTATCACTAATGAAAAACTGTTTTTT. Amino acid sequence: CASSQVSITNEKLFF.